This T cell receptor (beta chain) was captured in a study of CD8 T cells in ankylosing spondylitis (dated by TCRdb to 2017 to 2019). For the study in its entirety: The study set out to find disease-linked TCR variants by profiling T cell receptor beta repertoires in ankylosing spondylitis patients and healthy donors. The full study cohort comprised roughly 24 ankylosing spondylitis patients and roughly 110 healthy donors. Peripheral blood was sampled, and synovial fluid was additionally collected from ankylosing spondylitis patients.

In regard to this clonotype: There is no known antigen for this receptor. Per-base qualities were not stored, and no clone one base away is much larger.

TCRdb lists the instrument as Illumina HiSeq 2500. Quantitative 5'-RACE with molecular barcodes was used to prepare TCR beta libraries. In the paper's pipeline: A new computational method, built on a probabilistic model of VDJ rearrangement, was used to identify disease-linked TCR variants. Using fastp trimming at Q25 and MiXCR clonotype assembly, TCRdb reanalyzed the public sequencing data and kept in-frame beta chains. Entries are consolidated by CDR3 protein sequence, retaining the most common genes and DNA. These V and J calls originate from TCRdb's pipeline instead of the authors' own analysis. The sample table records 350,000 to 550,000 distinct CDR3 sequences; roughly 26% of these occur just once. 0.89% of the sample is in the top ten clones. The study at large found these results: Blood from ankylosing spondylitis patients appeared to be characterized by a TCR beta motif composed of roughly 8 highly homologous amino acid variants. A CD8+ phenotype was shown by the disease-linked clones, which were found at relatively low frequencies in peripheral blood. Significant enrichment of the disease-linked clones was reported in matched synovial fluid samples from ankylosing spondylitis patients. Some of the motif variants had been reported before in the synovial fluid and blood of reactive arthritis patients, a finding that suggests common disease-initiation mechanisms.

Taken from the germline V gene (reference sequence), the CDR1 and CDR2 loops are DFQATT and SNEGSKA. V is shortened by 6 bases, J by 0 bases, and the region joining them spans 6 bases. The CDR3 contains 12 residues, cysteine and phenylalanine counted. Only the CDR3 region is kept as DNA, spanning 36 bases read in frame from base 1. Sequencing input: blood, either unsorted or a sorted T cell fraction (not recorded which). The rearrangement combines TRBV20-1 with TRBJ1-5, with the D gene not clear enough to name. This receptor was obtained from a male donor with ankylosing spondylitis. The bases are TGCAGTGCCGCCGATAGCAATCAGCCCCAGCATTTT. The encoded protein is CSAADSNQPQHF.